Listed below are T cell receptor beta chains from one sample, sequenced in a study of T cells in Graves' hyperthyroidism and ophthalmopathy. TCRdb independently ran MiXCR on the multiplex PCR reads; one entry per CDR3 protein. The sample gives 550,000 to 700,000 distinct CDR3 sequences, 14% to 15% of which show up once; about 3.9% is in the top ten. The sequencing input was blood. The receptors were sampled from a woman aged 40 to 50 with Graves' ophthalmopathy. Each CDR3 is given with its conserved first and last residue. The D gene is left open where the match is weak. A row's size may be missing; if present it is once, few, many or a size class.

cdr3_nt cdr3_aa clone_size j_call d_call v_call
TGTGCCAGTAGTTTTTCCTCCGGGACAGGGGGCTACGAGCAGTACTTC CASSFSSGTGGYEQYF many TRBJ2-7 TRBD1 TRBV19
TGCAGTGCCCCACGGACTAGCGGGAGTACCGAGCAGTACTTC CSAPRTSGSTEQYF few TRBJ2-7 TRBD2 TRBV20-1
TGTGCCACCAGCTCTCGACACGGTGGCTACACCTTC CATSSRHGGYTF many TRBJ1-2 - TRBV15
TGCGCCAGCAGCTCCCGCAGGGACCGGGCACGGGAGACCCAGTACTTC CASSSRRDRARETQYF few TRBJ2-5 - TRBV5-1
TGCGCCAGCAGCCGGGGGACAGCGACTAATTCACCCCTCCACTTT CASSRGTATNSPLHF many TRBJ1-6 TRBD1 TRBV5-1
TGTGCCAGCAGCGTCCCCGGGACTAGCGGGAGGAACACCGGGGAGCTGTTTTTT CASSVPGTSGRNTGELFF many TRBJ2-2 TRBD2 TRBV11-1
TGTGCCAGCAGCTTCCTGCGGCTAGGCGAGCAGTACTTC CASSFLRLGEQYF - TRBJ2-7 - TRBV7-2
TGCAGTGCTAGACCTACCCCAGGGGGCACCCACTACGGCTACACCTTC CSARPTPGGTHYGYTF few TRBJ1-2 TRBD1 TRBV20-1
TGTGCCAGCAGCCCGACAGGGAACACTGAAGCTTTCTTT CASSPTGNTEAFF many TRBJ1-1 - TRBV18
TGTGCCTGGAGTGCCCTGGGGGGCCCGGACACCGGGGAGCTGTTTTTT CAWSALGGPDTGELFF few TRBJ2-2 - TRBV30
TGCGCCAGCAGCTCGACAGGGGTGAACACTGAAGCTTTCTTT CASSSTGVNTEAFF many TRBJ1-1 TRBD1 TRBV5-1
TGTGCCAGCAGTGACAGGGGCATTGGGGGCTATGGCTACACCTTC CASSDRGIGGYGYTF - TRBJ1-2 - TRBV6-1
TGTGCCAGCAGTTACCCGACCCGTAATGGCAATGAGCAGTTCTTC CASSYPTRNGNEQFF few TRBJ2-1 - TRBV6-5
TGTGCCAGCAGTTTTCTAACTCCTATGCGGACAGAGACCCAGTACTTC CASSFLTPMRTETQYF many TRBJ2-5 - TRBV28
TGTGCCAGCGGACCTAGCGGGAGTTTAGAGACCCAGTACTTC CASGPSGSLETQYF many TRBJ2-5 TRBD2 TRBV7-2
TGTGCCAGCAGCCTGGGACAGGGTCTGACAGATACGCAGTATTTT CASSLGQGLTDTQYF few TRBJ2-3 TRBD1 TRBV13
TGTGCCCCCTCCAGGGAGCAGTACTTC CAPSREQYF few TRBJ2-7 - TRBV19
TGTGCCAGCAGCCAAAGACTGGGTTACGAGCAGTACTTC CASSQRLGYEQYF many TRBJ2-7 - TRBV7-2